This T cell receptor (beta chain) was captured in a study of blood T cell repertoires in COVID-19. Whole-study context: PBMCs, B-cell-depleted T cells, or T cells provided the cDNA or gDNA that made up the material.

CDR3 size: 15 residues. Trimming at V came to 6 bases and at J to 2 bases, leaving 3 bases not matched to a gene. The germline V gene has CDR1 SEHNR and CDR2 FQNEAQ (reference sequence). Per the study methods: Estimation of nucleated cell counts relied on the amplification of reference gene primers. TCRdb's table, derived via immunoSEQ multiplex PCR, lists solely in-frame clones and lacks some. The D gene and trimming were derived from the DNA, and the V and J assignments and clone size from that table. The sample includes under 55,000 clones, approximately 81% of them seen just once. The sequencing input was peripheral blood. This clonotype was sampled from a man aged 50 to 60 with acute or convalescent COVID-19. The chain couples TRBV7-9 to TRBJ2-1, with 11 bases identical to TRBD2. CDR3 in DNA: TGTGCCAGCAGTCGACTAGCGGGGACCTACAATGAGCAGTTCTTC. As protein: CASSRLAGTYNEQFF.